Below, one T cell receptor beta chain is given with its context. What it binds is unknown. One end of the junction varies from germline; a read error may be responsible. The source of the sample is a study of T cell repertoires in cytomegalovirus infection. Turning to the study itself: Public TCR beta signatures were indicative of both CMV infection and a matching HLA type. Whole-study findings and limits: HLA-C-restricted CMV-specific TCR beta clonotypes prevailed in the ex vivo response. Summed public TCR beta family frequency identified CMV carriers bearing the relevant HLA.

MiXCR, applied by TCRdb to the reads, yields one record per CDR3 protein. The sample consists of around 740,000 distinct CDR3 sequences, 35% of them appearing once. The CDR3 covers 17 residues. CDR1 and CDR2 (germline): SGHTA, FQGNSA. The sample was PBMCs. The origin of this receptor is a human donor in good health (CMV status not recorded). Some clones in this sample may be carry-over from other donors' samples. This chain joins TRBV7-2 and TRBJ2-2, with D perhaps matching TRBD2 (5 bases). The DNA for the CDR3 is TGTGCCAGAAGCCCAATGGGCGGGTGTGGAAACACCGTGGAGCTGTTTTTT. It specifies CARSPMGGCGNTVELFF.